What follows is one T cell receptor (beta chain) and its context. Its cognate antigen is unknown. This sample is part of a study of T cell responses to AZD1222 COVID-19 vaccine. Study in general: Analysis merged second doses at about 4 or about 12 weeks.

Study results and limitations: Regions 160-218 and 743-854 held dominance among vaccine-associated CD4 TCRs, which spanned spike. White British people made up most donors, females outnumbered males, and clonal diversity was possibly underestimated.

Sequencing was performed with immunoSEQ multiplex PCR; in TCRdb, only in-frame clones are kept and a portion is missing. The sample yields roughly 140,000 clones, 91% seen once. The TCR originated in an adult in good health. The sample was peripheral blood, taken on day 0 of AZD1222 vaccination.

As DNA, the CDR3 is TGTGCCGGGACCGGAGGGGACTACTATGGCTACACCTTC. As protein: CAGTGGDYYGYTF. The chain carries TRBV7-9 and TRBJ1-2, with D possibly matching TRBD1 (5 bases). The germline gives CDR1 SEHNR, CDR2 FQNEAQ (reference sequence). The V and J ends lost 11 bases and 3 bases respectively, with 16 bases between them. This CDR3 is 13 amino acids long.